The subject of this entry is one T cell receptor (beta chain). Antigen: not known. The DNA ends 3 residues before the CDR3 does, and the rest of the CDR3 is filled in from the germline J gene. Thawed PBMCs were FACS-sorted into unstimulated CD4+CD25+CD127- regulatory T cells, CD4+CD25- non-regulatory cells, CD4 and CD8 cells. The data stem from a study of Tregs in tolerant kidney transplant recipients. Whole-study results and caveats: Activated donor B cell expansion appeared to reveal the most relevant donor-specific TCRbeta repertoire. Antigen-driven expansion was suggested because donor-specific Tregs expanded more than all Tregs in tolerant patients. Biological reproducibility was not directly addressed in this study.

The germline V and J ends were trimmed by 2 bases and 4 bases, with 11 bases remaining between them. CDR3 length equals 14 residues. The germline V gene has CDR1 MNHNS and CDR2 SASEGT. The protocol was immunoSEQ multiplex PCR, while the TCRdb copy is restricted to in-frame clones and leaves out a portion. Recorded for this sample: about 52,000 clones. The sample consisted of CD4+ T cells from blood, taken before the transplant. The TCR comes from a human donor who received a combined kidney and bone marrow transplant. The chain recombines TRBV6-1 with TRBJ2-5, with TRBD1 as a possible D gene (6 bases). CDR3 sequence reads: CASSESQGAETQYF. The sequenced CDR3 bases are TGTGCCAGCAGTGAATCACAGGGAGCAGAGACC.